This T cell receptor beta chain was captured by sequencing in a study of patients and donors after allogeneic stem cell transplantation. TCRdb reprocessed the RT-PCR reads via MiXCR and lists one record per CDR3 protein. The sample contains approximately 160,000 distinct CDR3 sequences, approximately 25% of which appear only once. CDR3 length: 16 amino acids. The V and J ends lost 9 bases and 1 base respectively, with 19 bases between them. Germline loops: CDR1 MDHEN, CDR2 SYDVKM. Sequenced sample: blood, either unsorted or a sorted T cell fraction (not recorded which). The sequence came from a human donor who was either an allogeneic HSCT recipient or a stem cell or donor lymphocyte infusion donor (not recorded which). It is not recorded whose cells these are; they may come from a transplant donor. The chain carries TRBV28 and TRBJ2-1; maybe TRBD1 (5 bases). CDR3 nucleotides: TGTGCCAGTCTCAGGGCTTCCGACAATTCCTACAATGAGCAGTTCTTC. It specifies CASLRASDNSYNEQFF.